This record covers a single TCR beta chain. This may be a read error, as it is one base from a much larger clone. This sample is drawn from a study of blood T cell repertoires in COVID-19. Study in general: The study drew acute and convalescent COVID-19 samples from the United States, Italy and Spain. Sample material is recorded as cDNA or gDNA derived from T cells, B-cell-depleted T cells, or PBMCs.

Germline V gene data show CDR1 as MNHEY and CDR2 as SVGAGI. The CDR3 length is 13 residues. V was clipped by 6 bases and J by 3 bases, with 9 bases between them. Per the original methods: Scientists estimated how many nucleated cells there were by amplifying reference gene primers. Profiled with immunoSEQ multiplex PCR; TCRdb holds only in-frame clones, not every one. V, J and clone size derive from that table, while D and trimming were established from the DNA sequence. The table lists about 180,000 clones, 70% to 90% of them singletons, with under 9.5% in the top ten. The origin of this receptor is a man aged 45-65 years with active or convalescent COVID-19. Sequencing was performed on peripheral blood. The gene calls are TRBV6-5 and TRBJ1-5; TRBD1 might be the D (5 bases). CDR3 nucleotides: TGTGCCAGCAGCGCAGGGCTCAATCAGCCCCAGCATTTT. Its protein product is CASSAGLNQPQHF.